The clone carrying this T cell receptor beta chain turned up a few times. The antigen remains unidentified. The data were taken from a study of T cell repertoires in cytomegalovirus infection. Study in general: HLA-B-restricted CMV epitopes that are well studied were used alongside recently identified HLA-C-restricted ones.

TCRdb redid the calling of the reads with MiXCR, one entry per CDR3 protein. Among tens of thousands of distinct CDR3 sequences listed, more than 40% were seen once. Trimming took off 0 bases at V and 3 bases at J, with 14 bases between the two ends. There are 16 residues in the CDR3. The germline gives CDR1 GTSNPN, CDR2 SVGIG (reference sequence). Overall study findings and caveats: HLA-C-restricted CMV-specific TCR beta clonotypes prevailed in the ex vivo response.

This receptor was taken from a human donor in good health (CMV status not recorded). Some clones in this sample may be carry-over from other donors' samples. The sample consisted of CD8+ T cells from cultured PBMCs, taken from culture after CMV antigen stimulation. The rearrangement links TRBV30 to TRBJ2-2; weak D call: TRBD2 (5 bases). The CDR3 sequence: CAWSVLSGIDTGELFF. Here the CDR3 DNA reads TGTGCCTGGAGTGTACTCTCCGGGATCGACACCGGGGAGCTGTTTTTT.